The rows below give T cell receptor beta chains drawn from one sample of a study of shared clonotypes between healthy human individuals. Assay: immunoSEQ multiplex PCR; the TCRdb copy retains only in-frame clones and omits some. The table lists around 1.9 million clones, 80% to 95% of them singletons. The sequencing input was naive CD8+ T cells from PBMCs. These receptors all stem from a man aged 18 to 30 in good health. Some clones in this sample may be carry-over from other donors' samples. Both conserved end residues are part of each CDR3. The D gene is left open where the match is weak. A row's size may be missing; if present it is once, few, many or a size class.

CDR3nt	CDR3aa	j_gene	v_gene	abundance	d_gene
TGTGCCAGCGGCAGAGATGAAGCTTTCTTT	CASGRDEAFF	TRBJ1-1	TRBV6-5	NA	NA
TGTGCCAGCAGCGAGGGGGGACTAGCGGGAAGGGTAGAGCAGTACTTC	CASSEGGLAGRVEQYF	TRBJ2-7	TRBV9	NA	TRBD2
TGTGCCAGCAGCTTTACGGGGGGTAACTATGGCTACACCTTC	CASSFTGGNYGYTF	TRBJ1-2	TRBV5-4	NA	NA
TGTGCCAGCAGTTCCGAACAGGGGGTTTCCTACGAGCAGTACTTC	CASSSEQGVSYEQYF	TRBJ2-7	TRBV27	NA	TRBD1
TGTGCCAGCAGTGCTGGCCGAAGCTCCTACGAGCAGTACTTC	CASSAGRSSYEQYF	TRBJ2-7	TRBV28	NA	NA
TGTGCCAGCAGCCAACCAGAACGAGCAGTACAACACGAGCAGTACTTC	CASSQPERAVQHEQYF	TRBJ2-7	TRBV4-2	few	NA
TGTGCCAGCAGCCAGAGCTGGACAGGAGGGTACGAGCAGTACTTC	CASSQSWTGGYEQYF	TRBJ2-7	TRBV7-6	NA	NA
TGTGCTAGTGGTTTTTTGGGACAGGGCCTAACCGGGGAGCTGTTTTTT	CASGFLGQGLTGELFF	TRBJ2-2	TRBV12-5	NA	TRBD1
TGTGCCAGCAGCTTATTTGATAGCTCCTACAATGAGCAGTTCTTC	CASSLFDSSYNEQFF	TRBJ2-1	TRBV7-3	NA	NA
TGTGCCAGCGGAAGCGGGAGCTCCTACGAGCAGTACTTC	CASGSGSSYEQYF	TRBJ2-7	TRBV27	NA	TRBD2
TGTGCCAGCAGCCGGCCGGGGACTGCCGGTGACAGCGAGCAGTACTTC	CASSRPGTAGDSEQYF	TRBJ2-7	TRBV7-9	NA	NA
TGTGCCAGCAGTTTTGGTGGGGAGAACTATGGCTACACCTTC	CASSFGGENYGYTF	TRBJ1-2	TRBV28	NA	NA
TGTGCCAGCAGCTCCCGGACTAGCGGGCCCCGTGAGCAGTACTTC	CASSSRTSGPREQYF	TRBJ2-7	TRBV11-2	NA	TRBD2
TGTGCCAGCAGTCCCCTCCTTGCGGGAGGGCCCTACGAGCAGTACTTC	CASSPLLAGGPYEQYF	TRBJ2-7	TRBV27	NA	TRBD2